This is a list of T cell receptor beta chains from one sample in a study of blood T cell repertoires in COVID-19. TCRdb's table, derived via immunoSEQ multiplex PCR, lists solely in-frame clones and lacks some. The sample has 240,000 or so clones, roughly 77% seen once. The sample was peripheral blood. Receptors originate from an elderly woman with acute or convalescent COVID-19. The CDR3 runs from the conserved cysteine through the conserved F or W. The order of the fields is J gene, V gene, D gene, clone size, CDR3 protein, CDR3 DNA. The D gene is left open where the match is weak. Expanded clones are given a class, and other clones once, few, many or no size at all.

>TRBJ2-1|TRBV5-1|-|-
CASSLGVNEQFF
TGCGCCAGCAGCTTAGGGGTCAATGAGCAGTTCTTC
>TRBJ2-7|TRBV27|-|-
CASSPRGVSYEQYF
TGTGCCAGCAGTCCCCGCGGGGTCTCCTACGAGCAGTACTTC
>TRBJ1-5|TRBV15|-|-
CATSRGRRGDQPQHF
TGTGCCACCAGCAGAGGCAGGAGGGGAGATCAGCCCCAGCATTTT
>TRBJ2-2|TRBV7-9|TRBD2|few
CASSSYSGTSKPGELFF
TGTGCCAGCAGCTCCTACTCCGGGACTAGCAAACCCGGGGAGCTGTTTTTT
>TRBJ1-2|TRBV6-5|-|-
CASSYGTAPSGYGYTF
TGTGCCAGCAGTTACGGCACAGCTCCTTCTGGCTATGGCTACACCTTC
>TRBJ2-1|TRBV11-3|-|once
CASSPRAGSYNEQFF
TGTGCCAGCAGCCCACGCGCGGGCTCCTACAATGAGCAGTTCTTC
>TRBJ2-5|TRBV5-1|TRBD2|-
CASSLDVAGGQETQYF
TGCGCCAGCAGCTTGGATGTGGCGGGGGGACAAGAGACCCAGTACTTC
>TRBJ2-5|TRBV18|TRBD2|-
CASSQGLAQETQYF
TGTGCCAGCTCCCAAGGACTAGCCCAAGAGACCCAGTACTTC
>TRBJ1-3|TRBV21-1|-|-
CASSPQEGGNGNTIYF
TGTGCCAGCAGCCCCCAAGAGGGGGGGAATGGAAACACCATATATTTT
>TRBJ2-7|TRBV2|TRBD2|-
CASSDKSSGAREQYF
TGTGCCAGCAGTGACAAGTCTAGCGGGGCCCGGGAGCAGTACTTC
>TRBJ2-7|TRBV5-1|TRBD2|-
CASSLRTSGPYEQYF
TGCGCCAGCAGCTTGCGGACTAGCGGCCCCTACGAGCAGTACTTC
>TRBJ2-1|TRBV19|TRBD1|-
CASSLQTGGSYNEQFF
TGTGCCAGTAGTTTACAGACAGGGGGCTCCTACAATGAGCAGTTCTTC
>TRBJ2-2|TRBV2|TRBD2|-
CASSGGDLLSGELFF
TGTGCCAGCAGCGGGGGGGATCTCCTTTCTGGGGAGCTGTTTTTT
>TRBJ1-4|TRBV7-9|TRBD1|few
CASSSRQGGSEKLFF
TGTGCCAGCAGCTCCAGACAGGGTGGTAGTGAAAAACTGTTTTTT
>TRBJ2-4|TRBV18|TRBD1|-
CASSTGQGENIQYF
TGTGCCAGCTCGACGGGACAGGGTGAAAACATTCAGTACTTC
>TRBJ1-2|TRBV7-2|TRBD1|-
CASSSTGGVGYTF
TGTGCCAGCAGCTCTACAGGGGGCGTTGGCTACACCTTC
>TRBJ1-1|TRBV5-1|-|-
CASSRSPTHGTEAFF
TGCGCCAGCAGCAGAAGCCCGACTCACGGGACTGAAGCTTTCTTT
>TRBJ1-5|TRBV6-2/TRBV6-3|TRBD1|-
CASSLARPGTGGDQPQHF
TGTGCCAGCAGTCTCGCGCGACCCGGGACAGGGGGCGATCAGCCCCAGCATTTT
>TRBJ1-1|TRBV15|-|-
CATSREVANTEAFF
TGTGCCACCAGCAGAGAAGTAGCGAACACTGAAGCTTTCTTT
>TRBJ2-7|TRBV28|-|-
CASSPAGTVPTFEQYF
TGTGCCAGCAGTCCCGCGGGGACTGTCCCCACCTTTGAGCAGTACTTC
>TRBJ1-5|TRBV5-1|TRBD1|few
CASSAGTGDQPQHF
TGCGCCAGCAGCGCCGGGACAGGGGATCAGCCCCAGCATTTT
>TRBJ1-6|TRBV7-9|TRBD1|-
CASSTGTENSPLHF
TGTGCCAGCAGCACCGGGACAGAGAATTCACCCCTCCACTTT
>TRBJ1-5|TRBV7-7|-|-
CASSPVLGASQPQHF
TGTGCCAGCAGCCCAGTATTGGGGGCGAGTCAGCCCCAGCATTTT
>TRBJ2-1|TRBV5-1|-|-
CASRPRGESYNEQFF
TGCGCCAGCAGGCCCAGGGGGGAGTCCTACAATGAGCAGTTCTTC
>TRBJ2-1|TRBV29-1|TRBD2|-
CSVEGSGSAYNEQFF
TGCAGCGTTGAAGGGAGCGGGAGTGCCTACAATGAGCAGTTCTTC
>TRBJ1-6|TRBV6-2/TRBV6-3|-|-
CASSSLNSPLHF
TGTGCCAGCAGTTCCCTTAATTCACCCCTCCACTTT
>TRBJ2-5|TRBV7-2|-|-
CASTPGVMETQYF
TGTGCCAGCACCCCGGGGGTGATGGAGACCCAGTACTTC
>TRBJ1-1|TRBV11-3|-|-
CASSRGQNTEAFF
TGTGCCAGCAGCCGCGGACAGAACACTGAAGCTTTCTTT
>TRBJ2-1|TRBV7-9|TRBD1|-
CASSLAQGDYNEQFF
TGTGCCAGCAGCTTAGCACAGGGGGATTACAATGAGCAGTTCTTC
>TRBJ2-3|TRBV5-1|TRBD2|-
CASSLKLAGPDTQYF
TGCGCCAGCAGCTTGAAACTAGCGGGCCCAGATACGCAGTATTTT
>TRBJ1-2|TRBV6-5|TRBD1|-
CASRQSGTGGGYTF
TGTGCCAGCAGACAAAGCGGGACAGGGGGTGGCTACACCTTC
>TRBJ1-1|TRBV12-3/TRBV12-4|TRBD1|-
CASSPDRRAFF
TGTGCCAGCAGCCCGGACAGGCGAGCTTTCTTT
>TRBJ1-6|TRBV28|-|-
CASSLSSPLHF
TGTGCCAGCAGTTTATCGTCTCCCCTCCACTTT
>TRBJ1-3|TRBV6-5|-|few
CATRVGSGNTIYF
TGTGCCACCCGGGTCGGCTCTGGAAACACCATATATTTT
>TRBJ2-1|TRBV2|TRBD2|few
CASSLNVAGVGYNEQFF
TGTGCCAGCAGCTTAAACGTGGCGGGGGTAGGGTACAATGAGCAGTTCTTC
>TRBJ1-2|TRBV28|-|once
CASSRSAEANYGYTF
TGTGCCAGCAGTCGATCGGCGGAAGCTAACTATGGCTACACCTTC
>TRBJ1-2|TRBV2|-|many
CASRLSSNYGYTF
TGTGCCAGCAGGCTGAGTAGTAACTATGGCTACACCTTC
>TRBJ2-7|TRBV15|-|-
CATSREPTGSYEQYF
TGTGCCACCAGCAGGGAACCGACAGGCTCCTACGAGCAGTACTTC
>TRBJ1-6|TRBV2|-|few
CASSEQGNSYNSPLHF
TGTGCCAGCAGTGAGCAGGGGAACTCCTATAATTCACCCCTCCACTTT
>TRBJ1-2|TRBV6-5|-|-
CASSYSRVRTNYGYTF
TGTGCCAGCAGTTACTCCAGGGTCCGTACTAACTATGGCTACACCTTC
>TRBJ2-1|TRBV14|-|many
CASSQGLSPRNNEQFF
TGTGCCAGCAGCCAAGGCCTGAGTCCAAGAAACAATGAGCAGTTCTTC
>TRBJ2-5|TRBV2|-|-
CASSEAKVWGLGQETQYF
TGTGCCAGCAGTGAAGCGAAAGTTTGGGGACTTGGGCAAGAGACCCAGTACTTC
>TRBJ2-2|TRBV7-2|TRBD1|-
CASSPDRSNTGELFF
TGTGCCAGCAGTCCGGACAGGTCGAACACCGGGGAGCTGTTTTTT
>TRBJ2-3|TRBV6-6|TRBD1|-
CASSPGGLTDTQYF
TGTGCCAGCAGCCCAGGGGGCCTGACAGATACGCAGTATTTT
>TRBJ1-1|TRBV5-4|TRBD1|-
CASSADRDRTEAFF
TGTGCCAGCAGCGCTGACAGGGATCGGACTGAAGCTTTCTTT
>TRBJ2-5|TRBV5-1|TRBD1|-
CASTSGQGAVQETQYF
TGCGCCAGCACTTCCGGACAGGGGGCGGTTCAAGAGACCCAGTACTTC
>TRBJ2-5|TRBV14|-|-
CASSQRYLRGPAETQYF
TGTGCCAGCAGCCAGAGGTACTTGCGGGGGCCCGCTGAGACCCAGTACTTC
>TRBJ2-2|TRBV5-4|TRBD1|-
CASSQANRGQAGELFF
TGTGCCAGCAGCCAAGCTAACAGGGGGCAAGCCGGGGAGCTGTTTTTT
>TRBJ2-7|TRBV7-2|TRBD1|-
CASSTRQGPYEQYF
TGTGCCAGCAGCACCCGACAGGGACCCTACGAGCAGTACTTC